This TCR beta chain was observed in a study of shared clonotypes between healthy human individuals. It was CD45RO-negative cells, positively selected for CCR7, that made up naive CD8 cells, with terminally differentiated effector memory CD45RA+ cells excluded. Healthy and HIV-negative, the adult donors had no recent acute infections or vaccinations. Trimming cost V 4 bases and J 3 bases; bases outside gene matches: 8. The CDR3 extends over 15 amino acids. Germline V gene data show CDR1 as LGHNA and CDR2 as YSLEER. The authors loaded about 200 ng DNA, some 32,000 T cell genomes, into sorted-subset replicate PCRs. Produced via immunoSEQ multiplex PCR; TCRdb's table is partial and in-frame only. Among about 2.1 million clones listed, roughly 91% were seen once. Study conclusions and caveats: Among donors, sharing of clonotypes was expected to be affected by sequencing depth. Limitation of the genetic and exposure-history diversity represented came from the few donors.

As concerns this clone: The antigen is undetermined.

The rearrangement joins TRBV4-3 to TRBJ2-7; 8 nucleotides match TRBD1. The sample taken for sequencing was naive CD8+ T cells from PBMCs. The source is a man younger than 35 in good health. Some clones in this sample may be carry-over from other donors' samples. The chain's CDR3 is CASSPGTGGVYEQYF. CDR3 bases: TGCGCCAGCAGCCCCGGGACAGGAGGGGTCTACGAGCAGTACTTC.